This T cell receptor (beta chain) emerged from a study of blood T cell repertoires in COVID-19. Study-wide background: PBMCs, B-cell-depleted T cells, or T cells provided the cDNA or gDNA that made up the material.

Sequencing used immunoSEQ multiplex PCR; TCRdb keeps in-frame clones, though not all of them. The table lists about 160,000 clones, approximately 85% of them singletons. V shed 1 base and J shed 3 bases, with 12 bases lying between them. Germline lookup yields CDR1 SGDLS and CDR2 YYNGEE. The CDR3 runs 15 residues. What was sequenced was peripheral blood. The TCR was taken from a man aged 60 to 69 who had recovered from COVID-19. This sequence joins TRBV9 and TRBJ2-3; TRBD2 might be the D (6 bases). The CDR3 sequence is CASSVMGRGTDTQYF. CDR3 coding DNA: TGTGCCAGCAGCGTAATGGGGCGGGGTACAGATACGCAGTATTTT.